This T cell receptor beta chain was profiled in a study of blood T cells in healthy people across ages. The amount of total RNA extracted per sample was at least 5 micrograms. This CDR3 has 15 amino acids. V lost 7 bases to trimming and J lost 4 bases; unmatched junction nucleotides: 12. Germline CDR1 SQVTM, CDR2 ANQGSEA. A second PCR, run for about 7 to 11 cycles, used a sample-barcoded 5' primer plus a J-beta primer mix. Per-sample output comprised a minimum of 3 million paired-end reads containing CDR3. TCRdb re-called the 5' RACE reads with MiXCR, one entry per CDR3 protein. The data hold over 1,500,000 distinct CDR3 sequences, with roughly 52% observed a single time.

The material sequenced was blood. The sequence was obtained from a woman in her 40s in good health. The rearrangement links TRBV29-1 to TRBJ1-4, with 7 bases identical to TRBD1. The chain's CDR3 is CSAARGQAINEKLFF. CDR3 bases: TGCAGCGCCGCACGCGGACAGGCGATTAATGAAAAACTGTTTTTT.